One and the same sample provided the 24 T cell receptor beta chains below, sequenced in a study of T cells in women clearing cervical HPV infection. The data were produced by immunoSEQ multiplex PCR, yet TCRdb's version contains in-frame clones alone and is incomplete. The sample has about 34,000 clones; the top ten hold more than 1.3%. Sequenced material: blood buffy coat. These receptors were obtained from a woman aged 18-70 years with a cervical HPV16 infection that either progressed to CIN3+ or cleared (not recorded which).

The part of the CDR3 DNA that was read is TGCGCCAGCAGCTTGGAGGGCGGGCCCTATGGC. Amino acids: CASSLEGGPYG. The whole CDR3 sequence reads CASSLEGGPYGYTF. The chain has TRBV5-1 and TRBJ1-2, with D hard to call. The read ends 3 residues early relative to the CDR3; the germline J gene fills the gap. Trimming took 0 bases from V and 4 from J, leaving 10 bases between them. The germline gives CDR1 SGHRS, CDR2 YFSETQ. There are 14 residues in the CDR3.

A note on this clone: The CDR3 end falls 3 residues outside the read, so it is completed with the germline J gene. The V and J genes are TRBV6-2 or TRBV6-3 and TRBJ2-7, with TRBD2 identical over 8 bases. Germline V lookup: CDR1 MNHEY, CDR2 SVGEGT. The CDR3 loop spans 16 amino acids. The V and J ends lost 2 bases and 4 bases, in that order; junction bases with no gene match: 10. The sequenced CDR3 bases are TGTGCCAGCAGTTACCCGATCCTACTAGCGGAATACGAG. Residues: CASSYPILLAEYE. The CDR3 reads in full as CASSYPILLAEYEQYF.

Comments on this clone: Read data end 3 residues before the CDR3 end; the end is taken from the germline J gene. This rearrangement joins TRBV19 to TRBJ1-3; D is unresolved. The CDR3 contains 14 residues. V shed 4 bases and J shed 0 bases, with 7 bases lying between them. Germline loops: CDR1 LNHDA, CDR2 SQIVND (reference sequence). The part of the CDR3 DNA that was read is TGTGCCAGTAGTACAGGCGCCTCTGGAAACACC. This sequence encodes CASSTGASGNT. The CDR3, in full, reads CASSTGASGNTIYF.

Regarding this clone: From the germline J gene comes the end of the CDR3, since the read stops 3 residues before it. The rearrangement joins TRBV7-2 to TRBJ2-7; no reliable D call. Germline V gives CDR1 SGHTA, CDR2 FQGNSA. Trimming cost V 3 bases and J 3 bases, with 3 bases left between them. CDR3 length: 11 residues. Partial CDR3 DNA: TGTGCCAGCAGCTTTATCTACGAG. Its protein product is CASSFIYE. The complete CDR3 protein is CASSFIYEQYF.

Remarks on this clone: The read comes to an end 3 residues before the CDR3 does, leaving the germline J gene to fill in the end. The chain joins TRBV5-1 to TRBJ2-5, with 7 bases aligning to TRBD2. The CDR3 length is 14 residues. Unmatched junction bases numbered 4, after V lost 1 base and J lost 4 bases. CDR1 is SGHRS and CDR2 is YFSETQ in the germline V gene. The chain's CDR3 is CASSLSGGGETQYF. Partial CDR3 DNA: TGCGCCAGCAGCTTGAGCGGCGGGGGAGAGACC.

Of note for this clone: The CDR3 end lies 3 residues beyond the end of the read and is filled in from the germline J gene. The rearrangement joins TRBV2 to TRBJ1-2, with D uncertain. The germline V gene encodes CDR1 SNHLY and CDR2 FYNNEI. CDR3 length: 15 amino acids. The ends were cut back, 8 bases at V and 6 bases at J, with 22 bases in the middle. CDR3 residues: CASSEGLTPTNGYTF. The DNA read from the CDR3 is TGTGCCAGCTCAGAGGGCCTCACACCCACGAATGGC.

Comment on this clone: With the read ending 3 residues before the CDR3 end, the germline J gene is used to fill in that end. The chain employs TRBV6-1 and TRBJ1-4; D might be TRBD1 (5 bases). The CDR3 is made up of 15 amino acids. Germline values: CDR1 MNHNS, CDR2 SASEGT. CDR3 bases read: TGTGCCAGCAGTGTGAGCCCAGGGAAGAATTCACCA. Its translation: CASSVSPGKNSP. The CDR3 in its entirety is CASSVSPGKNSPLFF.

Worth noting for this clone: A read error may account for a junction end that differs from germline. The read ends 3 residues before the CDR3 terminus; that terminus is restored from the germline J gene. This sample includes further DNA sequences coding for the same CDR3. This chain links TRBV5-1 with TRBJ1-3; D is possibly TRBD1 (5 bases). The CDR3 runs 14 residues. Germline V CDR1 and CDR2: SGHRS, YFSETQ. The CDR3: CASSPGGSGNTIYF. The DNA read from the CDR3 is TGCGCCAGCAGCCCCGGGGGATCTGGAAACACG.

On this clone itself: The read ends 3 residues early relative to the CDR3; the germline J gene fills the gap. The chain combines TRBV5-1 with TRBJ2-3; weak D call: TRBD1 (5 bases). This CDR3 spans 15 amino acids. Germline lookup yields CDR1 SGHRS and CDR2 YFSETQ. Between the trimmed V and J ends, which lost 4 bases and 2 bases, there was a span of 14 bases. CDR3 residues: CASSRGDISTDTQYF. The DNA read from the CDR3 is TGCGCCAGCAGCAGGGGCGACATTTCCACAGATACG. Together with reference TRBV5-1 and TRBJ2-3, the CDR3 gives the full variable domain: KAGVTQTPRYLIKTRGQQVTLSCSPISGHRSVSWYQQTPGQGLQFLFEYFSETQRNKGNFPGRFSGRQFSNSRSEMNVSTLELGDSALYLCASSRGDISTDTQYFGPGTRLTVL.

As for this clone: The read ends 3 residues early relative to the CDR3; the germline J gene fills the gap. This chain links TRBV5-1 with TRBJ2-1; the D gene is possibly TRBD2 (6 bases). Germline V gene sequence: CDR1 SGHRS, CDR2 YFSETQ. V lost 2 bases and J lost 6, with 15 bases in between. The CDR3 spans 15 residues. The sequenced CDR3 bases are TGCGCCAGCAGCTTATGGCGGGGTGGGGCCAATGAG. The encoded protein is CASSLWRGGANE. The full-length CDR3 reads as CASSLWRGGANEQFF.

As regards this clone: With the read ending 3 residues before the CDR3 end, the germline J gene is used to fill in that end. This chain links TRBV10-3 with TRBJ2-2; 7 bases match TRBD1. Germline lookup yields CDR1 ENHRY and CDR2 SYGVKD. The CDR3 totals 18 residues. V lost 6 bases, J lost 0 bases, and 13 bases stayed unmatched. The covered CDR3 bases are TGTGCCATCAGGGACCTCACACAGGGGACCTCGAACACCGGGGAG. Its protein product is CAIRDLTQGTSNTGE. The whole CDR3 region reads CAIRDLTQGTSNTGELFF.

As concerns this clone: The read ends 3 residues shy of where the CDR3 ends; the end is completed using the germline J gene. V is TRBV5-1 and J is TRBJ2-3, with 11 bases matching TRBD2. Germline assignment: CDR1 SGHRS and CDR2 YFSETQ. CDR3 length: 15 residues. The covered CDR3 bases are TGCGCCAGCAGCACACTAGCGGGAGTCATAGAGACG. It encodes CASSTLAGVIET. The CDR3, in full, reads CASSTLAGVIETQYF.

The CDR3 spells CASGEQGGAYGYTF. The part of the CDR3 DNA that was read is TGTGCCAGCGGCGAACAGGGGGGGGCCTATGGC. The rearrangement links TRBV7-2 to TRBJ1-2, with 8 bases fitting TRBD1. The DNA ends 3 residues before the CDR3 does, and the rest of the CDR3 is filled in from the germline J gene. Germline V gene lookup returns CDR1 SGHTA and CDR2 FQGNSA. This CDR3 has 14 residues. V shed 8 bases, J shed 4 bases, and the junction held 9 bases outside the gene matches.

Turning to this clone: The read halts 3 residues ahead of the CDR3 end, with the missing end drawn from the germline J gene. The chain uses TRBV19 and TRBJ1-2; tentative D call: TRBD1 (5 bases). The CDR3 runs 12 residues. The germline gives CDR1 LNHDA, CDR2 SQIVND (reference sequence). Between the trimmed V and J ends, which lost 8 bases and 2 bases, there was a span of 9 bases. The sequenced part of the CDR3 DNA is TGTGCCAGTTACTCAGGGAACTATGGC. It yields the protein CASYSGNYG. The whole CDR3 reads CASYSGNYGYTF.

Turning to this clone: The read finishes 3 residues shy of the CDR3 end, and the germline J gene is used to complete it. The chain joins TRBV30 to TRBJ1-6, with 7 bases aligning to TRBD1. The CDR3 covers 15 residues. Trimming took 5 bases from V and 0 from J; bases not matched to a gene: 4. Germline V gives CDR1 GTSNPN, CDR2 SVGIG (reference sequence). The CDR3 DNA, read in part, is TGTGCCTGGCAGGGGGTATTCTCCTATAATTCACCC. This encodes CAWQGVFSYNSP. The full-length CDR3 reads as CAWQGVFSYNSPLHF. Full variable domain (remainder filled in from reference TRBV30 and TRBJ1-6): SQTIHQWPATLVQPVGSPLSLECTVEGTSNPNLYWYRQAAGRGLQLLFYSVGIGQISSEVPQNLSASRPQDRQFILSSKKLLLSDSGFYLCAWQGVFSYNSPLHFGNGTRLTVT.

Of note for this clone: The read terminates 3 residues before the CDR3 end, so the remaining end is supplied by the germline J gene. The gene calls are TRBV2 and TRBJ2-3, with no clear D. The CDR3 extends over 14 amino acids. V was trimmed by 4 bases and J by 4 bases, leaving 12 bases between them. Germline values: CDR1 SNHLY, CDR2 FYNNEI. CDR3 sequence reads: CASSGSSRPDTQYF. Partial CDR3 DNA: TGTGCCAGCAGTGGGTCCTCTAGACCAGATACG.

Note on this clone: From the germline J gene comes the end of the CDR3, since the read stops 3 residues before it. This chain uses TRBV7-3 with TRBJ2-7, with 7 bases fitting TRBD1. The V gene's germline CDR1 is SGHTA and CDR2 FQGTGA. The CDR3 contains 15 residues. V shed 4 bases, J shed 2 bases, and the junction held 8 bases outside the gene matches. CDR3 sequence reads: CASSYTGTEAYEQYF. The part of the CDR3 DNA that was read is TGTGCCAGCAGCTATACCGGGACAGAAGCCTACGAG. Using reference TRBV7-3 and TRBJ2-7 for the parts outside the CDR3, the full variable domain is GAGVSQTPSNKVTEKGKYVELRCDPISGHTALYWYRQSLGQGPEFLIYFQGTGAADDSGLPNDRFFAVRPEGSVSTLKIQRTERGDSAVYLCASSYTGTEAYEQYFGPGTRLTVT.

As concerns this clone: The read terminates 3 residues before the CDR3 end, so the remaining end is supplied by the germline J gene. V usage is TRBV7-6 and J usage is TRBJ2-7, with D possibly being TRBD1 (5 bases). CDR1 SGHVS and CDR2 FNYEAQ come from the germline V gene. The CDR3 is made up of 17 amino acids. Trimming cost V 4 bases and J 0 bases, with 19 bases left between them. CDR3 region: CASSSQVTGSSSYEQYF. The CDR3 DNA, read in part, is TGTGCCAGCAGCTCCCAGGTCACAGGCTCCAGCTCCTACGAG.

Turning to this clone: The CDR3 is cut off 3 residues early in the read; its end comes from the germline J gene. The gene calls are TRBV7-3 and TRBJ2-5; D is ambiguous. This CDR3 is 13 amino acids long. Germline V gene data show CDR1 as SGHTA and CDR2 as FQGTGA. Trimming removed 4 bases at V and 6 bases at J, with 12 bases between. CDR3 DNA (partial): TGTGCCAGCAGCTACAAGGGCTCCCAGACC. It encodes CASSYKGSQT. The whole CDR3 protein is CASSYKGSQTQYF.

On this clone itself: Read sequence stops 3 residues before the CDR3 end, and the germline J gene provides the missing end. V gene TRBV2 combines with J gene TRBJ1-5; D possibly corresponds to TRBD1 (5 bases). From germline, CDR1 is SNHLY and CDR2 FYNNEI. V lost 6 bases, J lost 7 bases, and 13 bases lay in between. The CDR3 contains 13 residues. CDR3 sequence reads: CASSPDSQQPQHF. The sequenced CDR3 bases are TGTGCCAGCAGCCCCGACAGTCAACAGCCC. Full variable domain (remainder filled in from reference TRBV2 and TRBJ1-5): EPEVTQTPSHQVTQMGQEVILRCVPISNHLYFYWYRQILGQKVEFLVSFYNNEISEKSEIFDDQFSVERPDGSNFTLKIRSTKLEDSAMYFCASSPDSQQPQHFGDGTRLSIL.

About this clone: The read ends 3 residues before the CDR3 terminus; that terminus is restored from the germline J gene. The chain recombines TRBV7-7 with TRBJ2-5, with D perhaps matching TRBD1 (5 bases). The CDR3 covers 15 residues. Between the trimmed V and J ends, which lost 2 bases and 5 bases, there was a span of 15 bases. Germline V gives CDR1 SSHAT, CDR2 FNYEAQ (reference sequence). CDR3 DNA, as far as it was read: TGTGCCAGCAGCTTATCGTGGGGCGCCCCCGAGACC. Translation gives CASSLSWGAPET. The CDR3 in full is CASSLSWGAPETQYF.

In regard to this clone: The read finishes 3 residues shy of the CDR3 end, and the germline J gene is used to complete it. The rearrangement joins TRBV7-3 to TRBJ1-2, with TRBD1 identical over 11 bases. CDR1 is SGHTA and CDR2 is FQGTGA in the germline V gene. With V trimmed by 0 bases and J by 6 bases, 3 bases remained unmatched. This CDR3 region has 15 residues. The CDR3 sequence: CASSLTPGQGDGYTF. The sequenced part of the CDR3 DNA is TGTGCCAGCAGCTTAACCCCGGGACAGGGGGATGGC.

As concerns this clone: The CDR3 is cut off 3 residues early in the read; its end comes from the germline J gene. This rearrangement joins TRBV30 to TRBJ2-2; D uncertain. Trimming took 0 bases from V and 2 from J, leaving 13 bases between them. The germline gives CDR1 GTSNPN, CDR2 SVGIG (reference sequence). The CDR3 is made up of 16 amino acids. CDR3 protein: CAWSVQVGANTGELFF. The covered CDR3 bases are TGTGCCTGGAGTGTACAAGTGGGCGCTAACACCGGGGAG.

To note about this clone: The sequenced fragment ends 3 residues before the CDR3 boundary, so the rest is inferred from the germline J gene. The same CDR3 is also encoded by other DNA sequences in this sample. The chain has TRBV18 and TRBJ1-3, with 9 positions matching TRBD1. Germline lookup yields CDR1 KGHSH and CDR2 LQKENI. There are 15 residues in the CDR3. After removal of 2 bases from V and 8 bases from J, the junction contained 7 bases not matched to a gene. The CDR3 DNA, read in part, is TGTGCCAGCTCACCAACGGGACAGGGTGTAGACACC. Amino acid sequence: CASSPTGQGVDT. The entire CDR3 is CASSPTGQGVDTIYF.